Listed below are T cell receptor beta chains from one sample, sequenced in a study of cytomegalovirus exposure and HLA in healthy donors. Libraries were prepared by immunoSEQ multiplex PCR; TCRdb keeps only in-frame clonotypes and omits some of them. The sample holds 150,000 or so clones, around 83% seen once. The sample consisted of PBMCs. The source of these receptors is a man in his fifties in good health and CMV-seropositive. The CDR3 runs from the conserved cysteine through the conserved F or W. D genes are given only for firm matches. Size values are once, few and many counts, or a class for expanded clones, and some rows have none.

clone size: -; J gene: TRBJ1-5; V gene: TRBV19; D gene: TRBD1; CDR3 length: 15; CDR3 protein: CASTGTGDSNQPQHF; CDR3 DNA: TGTGCCAGTACTGGGACAGGAGATAGCAATCAGCCCCAGCATTTT
clone size: -; J gene: TRBJ2-3; V gene: TRBV5-4; D gene: -; CDR3 length: 15; CDR3 protein: CASSSPAGATDTQYF; CDR3 DNA: TGTGCCAGCAGCTCGCCGGCGGGGGCCACAGATACGCAGTATTTT
clone size: -; J gene: TRBJ1-2; V gene: TRBV11-2; D gene: -; CDR3 length: 12; CDR3 protein: CASSSWGGGYTF; CDR3 DNA: TGTGCCAGCAGCTCTTGGGGGGGAGGCTACACCTTC
clone size: -; J gene: TRBJ1-3; V gene: TRBV7-8; D gene: -; CDR3 length: 15; CDR3 protein: CASSLALGGSGTIYF; CDR3 DNA: TGTGCCAGCAGCTTAGCCCTCGGGGGAAGCGGCACCATATATTTT
clone size: -; J gene: TRBJ1-4; V gene: TRBV6-5; D gene: -; CDR3 length: 12; CDR3 protein: CASSYQSGKLFF; CDR3 DNA: TGTGCCAGCAGTTACCAGTCGGGAAAACTGTTTTTT
clone size: once; J gene: TRBJ2-2; V gene: TRBV19; D gene: -; CDR3 length: 15; CDR3 protein: CASRPRGANTGELFF; CDR3 DNA: TGTGCCAGTAGACCGCGGGGCGCGAACACCGGGGAGCTGTTTTTT
clone size: -; J gene: TRBJ1-1; V gene: TRBV28; D gene: TRBD1; CDR3 length: 14; CDR3 protein: CASSGQGLNTEAFF; CDR3 DNA: TGTGCCAGCAGTGGACAGGGGCTGAACACTGAAGCTTTCTTT
clone size: -; J gene: TRBJ2-7; V gene: TRBV15; D gene: -; CDR3 length: 14; CDR3 protein: CATSRERHSYEQYF; CDR3 DNA: TGTGCCACCAGCAGAGAGAGGCATTCCTACGAGCAGTACTTC
clone size: once; J gene: TRBJ2-2; V gene: TRBV7-9; D gene: TRBD2; CDR3 length: 18; CDR3 protein: CASSLGLAGRLRTGELFF; CDR3 DNA: TGTGCCAGCAGCTTAGGACTAGCGGGAAGGTTAAGGACCGGGGAGCTGTTTTTT
clone size: -; J gene: TRBJ2-2; V gene: TRBV7-6; D gene: -; CDR3 length: 15; CDR3 protein: CASSLDGGNTGELFF; CDR3 DNA: TGTGCCAGCAGCTTGGACGGGGGAAACACCGGGGAGCTGTTTTTT
clone size: -; J gene: TRBJ2-5; V gene: TRBV30; D gene: TRBD1; CDR3 length: 15; CDR3 protein: CAWSTRTGGRETQYF; CDR3 DNA: TGTGCCTGGAGTACGAGGACAGGGGGTCGTGAGACCCAGTACTTC
clone size: -; J gene: TRBJ2-7; V gene: TRBV9; D gene: TRBD2; CDR3 length: 14; CDR3 protein: CASSPGGAFYEQYF; CDR3 DNA: TGTGCCAGCAGCCCCGGGGGGGCGTTCTACGAGCAGTACTTC
clone size: once; J gene: TRBJ2-1; V gene: TRBV20-1; D gene: -; CDR3 length: 10; CDR3 protein: CSPSHNEQFF; CDR3 DNA: TGCAGCCCCTCTCACAATGAGCAGTTCTTC
clone size: -; J gene: TRBJ2-5; V gene: TRBV4-2; D gene: TRBD2; CDR3 length: 19; CDR3 protein: CASSQTGLAGGAFWETQYF; CDR3 DNA: TGTGCCAGCAGCCAGACGGGACTAGCGGGAGGTGCGTTTTGGGAGACCCAGTACTTC
clone size: -; J gene: TRBJ1-1; V gene: TRBV27; D gene: TRBD1; CDR3 length: 15; CDR3 protein: CASRTPGQRHTEAFF; CDR3 DNA: TGTGCCAGCAGGACCCCGGGACAGCGGCACACTGAAGCTTTCTTT
clone size: -; J gene: TRBJ2-2; V gene: TRBV28; D gene: -; CDR3 length: 17; CDR3 protein: CASSLSRTQPNTGELFF; CDR3 DNA: TGTGCCAGCAGTTTATCGCGAACCCAACCCAACACCGGGGAGCTGTTTTTT
clone size: -; J gene: TRBJ2-1; V gene: TRBV5-1; D gene: TRBD1; CDR3 length: 16; CDR3 protein: CASSLGGGQGFDEQFF; CDR3 DNA: TGCGCCAGCAGCTTGGGAGGGGGACAGGGGTTCGATGAGCAGTTCTTC
clone size: -; J gene: TRBJ1-4; V gene: TRBV6-4; D gene: TRBD1; CDR3 length: 15; CDR3 protein: CASSDSETGDEKLFF; CDR3 DNA: TGTGCCAGCAGTGACTCGGAGACAGGGGATGAAAAACTGTTTTTT
clone size: -; J gene: TRBJ1-1; V gene: TRBV10-3; D gene: -; CDR3 length: 13; CDR3 protein: CAISGWRNTEAFF; CDR3 DNA: TGTGCCATCAGTGGGTGGAGGAACACTGAAGCTTTCTTT
clone size: -; J gene: TRBJ2-3; V gene: TRBV7-3; D gene: TRBD1; CDR3 length: 16; CDR3 protein: CASSLGTGVSTDTQYF; CDR3 DNA: TGTGCCAGCAGCTTAGGGACAGGGGTTAGTACAGATACGCAGTATTTT
clone size: -; J gene: TRBJ2-1; V gene: TRBV27; D gene: TRBD2; CDR3 length: 17; CDR3 protein: CASSTRAGTSKPHEQFF; CDR3 DNA: TGTGCCAGCAGTACACGAGCCGGGACTAGTAAGCCCCATGAGCAGTTCTTC
clone size: -; J gene: TRBJ1-1; V gene: TRBV27; D gene: TRBD1; CDR3 length: 16; CDR3 protein: CASRPLDRGKDTEAFF; CDR3 DNA: TGTGCCAGCAGACCTCTCGACAGGGGAAAAGACACTGAAGCTTTCTTT
clone size: -; J gene: TRBJ2-4; V gene: TRBV7-6; D gene: -; CDR3 length: 16; CDR3 protein: CASSLGPGLEKNIQYF; CDR3 DNA: TGTGCCAGCAGCTTAGGTCCAGGGCTGGAGAAAAACATTCAGTACTTC
clone size: -; J gene: TRBJ2-7; V gene: TRBV11-2; D gene: TRBD1; CDR3 length: 12; CDR3 protein: CASSIDRDEQYF; CDR3 DNA: TGTGCCAGCAGCATTGACAGGGACGAGCAGTACTTC
clone size: -; J gene: TRBJ2-3; V gene: TRBV2; D gene: TRBD2; CDR3 length: 14; CDR3 protein: CASNRLAGADTQYF; CDR3 DNA: TGTGCCAGCAATAGACTAGCGGGGGCAGATACGCAGTATTTT
clone size: -; J gene: TRBJ1-4; V gene: TRBV13; D gene: TRBD1; CDR3 length: 16; CDR3 protein: CASSTRDRATNEKLFF; CDR3 DNA: TGTGCCAGCAGCACAAGGGACAGAGCAACTAATGAAAAACTGTTTTTT
clone size: -; J gene: TRBJ1-2; V gene: TRBV18; D gene: -; CDR3 length: 16; CDR3 protein: CASSLTTPRGSYGYTF; CDR3 DNA: TGTGCCAGCTCACTTACAACCCCCAGGGGTAGCTATGGCTACACCTTC
clone size: few; J gene: TRBJ1-2; V gene: TRBV27; D gene: TRBD1; CDR3 length: 15; CDR3 protein: CASSLSGDRVAGYTF; CDR3 DNA: TGTGCCAGCAGTTTATCGGGCGACAGGGTAGCCGGCTACACCTTC
clone size: -; J gene: TRBJ2-1; V gene: TRBV5-1; D gene: -; CDR3 length: 15; CDR3 protein: CASSFLGQEFNEQFF; CDR3 DNA: TGCGCCAGCAGCTTTCTGGGACAAGAATTCAATGAGCAGTTCTTC
clone size: -; J gene: TRBJ1-2; V gene: TRBV6-5; D gene: TRBD1; CDR3 length: 13; CDR3 protein: CASNQDRGYGYTF; CDR3 DNA: TGTGCCAGCAATCAGGACAGGGGCTATGGCTACACCTTC
clone size: -; J gene: TRBJ2-3; V gene: TRBV11-2; D gene: TRBD1; CDR3 length: 17; CDR3 protein: CASSFTPGGASTDTQYF; CDR3 DNA: TGTGCCAGCAGCTTCACCCCAGGGGGCGCGAGCACAGATACGCAGTATTTT
clone size: -; J gene: TRBJ2-7; V gene: TRBV7-2; D gene: TRBD2; CDR3 length: 14; CDR3 protein: CASSNSGGAREQYF; CDR3 DNA: TGTGCCAGCAGCAATAGCGGGGGGGCGCGTGAGCAGTACTTC
clone size: few; J gene: TRBJ1-6; V gene: TRBV28; D gene: TRBD1; CDR3 length: 20; CDR3 protein: CASSYPPGQGLSSYNSPLHF; CDR3 DNA: TGTGCCAGCAGTTATCCCCCGGGACAGGGTTTGTCCTCCTATAATTCACCCCTCCACTTT
clone size: -; J gene: TRBJ2-5; V gene: TRBV27; D gene: -; CDR3 length: 15; CDR3 protein: CASSSSAETQETQYF; CDR3 DNA: TGTGCCAGCAGTTCGTCCGCAGAGACTCAAGAGACCCAGTACTTC
clone size: -; J gene: TRBJ2-7; V gene: TRBV30; D gene: -; CDR3 length: 16; CDR3 protein: CAWSVSWASYPHEQYF; CDR3 DNA: TGTGCCTGGAGTGTTAGTTGGGCCTCCTACCCCCACGAGCAGTACTTC
clone size: -; J gene: TRBJ1-6; V gene: TRBV7-8; D gene: -; CDR3 length: 15; CDR3 protein: CASSPTSPGNSPLHF; CDR3 DNA: TGTGCCAGCAGCCCCACAAGTCCGGGGAATTCACCCCTCCACTTT
clone size: -; J gene: TRBJ1-2; V gene: TRBV28; D gene: -; CDR3 length: 14; CDR3 protein: CASSDRSGHYGYTF; CDR3 DNA: TGTGCCAGCAGCGACAGGTCAGGGCACTATGGCTACACCTTC
clone size: -; J gene: TRBJ2-7; V gene: TRBV7-6; D gene: -; CDR3 length: 13; CDR3 protein: CASSLGQRSEQYF; CDR3 DNA: TGTGCCAGCAGCTTAGGACAACGTTCCGAGCAGTACTTC
clone size: -; J gene: TRBJ1-1; V gene: TRBV12-5; D gene: TRBD1; CDR3 length: 15; CDR3 protein: CASGLSDRDYTEAFF; CDR3 DNA: TGTGCTAGTGGTTTGAGTGACAGGGACTACACTGAAGCTTTCTTT
clone size: -; J gene: TRBJ1-2; V gene: TRBV6-5; D gene: -; CDR3 length: 15; CDR3 protein: CASSAQRRANYGYTF; CDR3 DNA: TGTGCCAGCAGTGCCCAGCGGCGAGCTAACTATGGCTACACCTTC
clone size: few; J gene: TRBJ1-2; V gene: TRBV28; D gene: -; CDR3 length: 15; CDR3 protein: CASSLGGYANYGYTF; CDR3 DNA: TGTGCCAGCAGTTTGGGGGGGTATGCTAACTATGGCTACACCTTC
clone size: few; J gene: TRBJ1-4; V gene: TRBV9; D gene: TRBD1; CDR3 length: 16; CDR3 protein: CASSTAGQGTNEKLFF; CDR3 DNA: TGTGCCAGCAGCACCGCCGGACAGGGAACTAATGAAAAACTGTTTTTT
clone size: -; J gene: TRBJ1-1; V gene: TRBV5-1; D gene: -; CDR3 length: 14; CDR3 protein: CASKTDSMNTEAFF; CDR3 DNA: TGCGCCAGTAAAACGGACAGTATGAACACTGAAGCTTTCTTT
clone size: -; J gene: TRBJ2-7; V gene: TRBV7-2; D gene: -; CDR3 length: 14; CDR3 protein: CASSEVGLGGEQYF; CDR3 DNA: TGTGCCAGCAGCGAGGTGGGTTTGGGAGGCGAGCAGTACTTC
clone size: -; J gene: TRBJ2-2; V gene: TRBV28; D gene: TRBD1; CDR3 length: 15; CDR3 protein: CASSSSDRVTGELFF; CDR3 DNA: TGTGCCAGCAGCAGTTCGGACAGGGTTACCGGGGAGCTGTTTTTT
clone size: -; J gene: TRBJ1-3; V gene: TRBV11-2; D gene: -; CDR3 length: 17; CDR3 protein: CASSLEGRINSGNTIYF; CDR3 DNA: TGTGCCAGCAGCTTAGAGGGGCGGATAAACTCTGGAAACACCATATATTTT
clone size: -; J gene: TRBJ2-7; V gene: TRBV5-1; D gene: TRBD1; CDR3 length: 13; CDR3 protein: CASSLPGGYEQYF; CDR3 DNA: TGCGCCAGCAGCTTGCCAGGGGGTTACGAGCAGTACTTC
clone size: -; J gene: TRBJ2-7; V gene: TRBV5-6; D gene: -; CDR3 length: 12; CDR3 protein: CASSSQSYEQYF; CDR3 DNA: TGTGCCAGCAGCTCCCAGTCCTACGAGCAGTACTTC
clone size: -; J gene: TRBJ2-7; V gene: TRBV7-9; D gene: TRBD1; CDR3 length: 15; CDR3 protein: CASSLGQGYIYEQYF; CDR3 DNA: TGTGCCAGCAGCTTAGGACAGGGATACATCTACGAGCAGTACTTC
clone size: -; J gene: TRBJ2-2; V gene: TRBV19; D gene: TRBD1; CDR3 length: 15; CDR3 protein: CASSPDDRATGELFF; CDR3 DNA: TGTGCCAGTAGTCCCGACGACAGGGCCACCGGGGAGCTGTTTTTT